One and the same sample provided the 32 T cell receptor beta chains below, sequenced in a study of blood T cell repertoires in COVID-19. Sequenced by immunoSEQ multiplex PCR; TCRdb stores in-frame clones only, minus some. The sample records roughly 88,000 clones, roughly 80% being singletons. Sequenced material: peripheral blood. All receptors derive from a woman of 80 years or more with acute or convalescent COVID-19.

The chain combines TRBV10-3 with TRBJ2-1; 7 bases line up with TRBD2. V trimming: 2 bases; J trimming: 7 bases; junction bases outside the gene matches: 2. Germline V gives CDR1 ENHRY, CDR2 SYGVKD. This CDR3 spans 13 amino acids. CDR3 bases: TGTGCCATCAGTGAGGTCGGGGGGAATGAGCAGTTCTTC. Encoded protein: CAISEVGGNEQFF.

The V call is TRBV30, the J call TRBJ2-7; 11 nucleotides align to TRBD2. V shed 5 bases and J 4 bases; nucleotides not matched to a gene: 7. The CDR3 runs 14 residues. Germline V gene lookup returns CDR1 GTSNPN and CDR2 SVGIG (reference sequence). In nucleotides, the CDR3 is TGTGCCTGGGGGGGAGGACTAGCGGGTTACGAGCAGTACTTC. Its protein product is CAWGGGLAGYEQYF.

V usage is TRBV27 and J usage is TRBJ1-1, with D possibly TRBD1 on 5 matching bases. V was clipped by 5 bases and J by 1 base, with 14 bases between them. The CDR3 is 15 residues long. Per the germline V gene, CDR1 is MNHEY and CDR2 is SMNVEV (reference sequence). The CDR3 loop reads CASSPVETANTEAFF. The CDR3 nucleotides read TGTGCCAGCAGTCCCGTCGAGACAGCGAACACTGAAGCTTTCTTT.

This chain connects TRBV11-2 to TRBJ2-2, with a possible D match to TRBD1 (6 bases). Germline CDR1 SGHAT, CDR2 FQNNGV. Trimming removed 5 bases from V and 3 bases from J, with 10 bases in between. This CDR3 has 14 residues. The CDR3 region is CASSPQGYTGELFF. The CDR3 nucleotides are TGTGCCAGCAGCCCCCAGGGGTACACCGGGGAGCTGTTTTTT. Based on the CDR3 plus reference TRBV11-2 and TRBJ2-2, the full variable domain is EAGVAQSPRYKIIEKRQSVAFWCNPISGHATLYWYQQILGQGPKLLIQFQNNGVVDDSQLPKDRFSAERLKGVDSTLKIQPAKLEDSAVYLCASSPQGYTGELFFGEGSRLTVL.

CDR3 protein: CASSPGSAGELFF. CDR3 DNA: TGTGCCAGCAGCCCCGGGTCTGCCGGGGAGCTGTTTTTT. The gene calls are TRBV9 and TRBJ2-2, with D unclear. V dropped 4 bases and J dropped 6 bases, with 10 bases sitting between them. This CDR3 has 13 amino acids. Germline loops: CDR1 SGDLS, CDR2 YYNGEE. The entire variable domain, with the rest obtained from reference TRBV9 and TRBJ2-2, is as follows: DSGVTQTPKHLITATGQRVTLRCSPRSGDLSVYWYQQSLDQGLQFLIQYYNGEERAKGNILERFSAQQFPDLHSELNLSSLELGDSALYFCASSPGSAGELFFGEGSRLTVL.

The chain combines TRBV6-6 with TRBJ2-3, with 8 bases aligning to TRBD2. The germline CDR1 and CDR2 sequences are MNHNY and SVGAGI (reference sequence). This CDR3 is 16 amino acids long. The trim removed 6 bases at V and 4 bases at J, leaving 12 bases unmatched. The CDR3 region is CASRQLTSEGADTQYF. The CDR3, as DNA: TGTGCCAGCAGGCAGCTGACTAGCGAGGGCGCAGATACGCAGTATTTT.

The genes are TRBV2 and TRBJ1-5, with D possibly matching TRBD1 (6 bases). Germline V gene data show CDR1 as SNHLY and CDR2 as FYNNEI. Trimming left V 5 bases short and J 4 bases short, with 18 bases between. The CDR3 contains 16 residues. This CDR3 is CASSPRGGQGNQPQHF. The CDR3 nucleotides are TGTGCCAGCAGTCCGAGGGGGGGCCAAGGAAATCAGCCCCAGCATTTT.

CDR3 loop: CASRESNQPQHF. For the CDR3, the DNA is TGTGCCAGCAGGGAGAGCAATCAGCCCCAGCATTTT. J is TRBJ1-5 and V is TRBV28; D unclear. CDR1 and CDR2 (germline): MDHEN, SYDVKM. Between the trimmed V and J ends, which lost 6 bases and 1 base, there was a span of 4 bases. The CDR3 length is 12 residues.

This clone was seen just once. The chain joins TRBV5-6 to TRBJ1-6; no clear D. This CDR3 region has 16 residues. V was pared by 0 bases and J by 5 bases, with 12 bases between. Germline-derived CDR1 and CDR2 are SGHDT and YYEEEE. CDR3 sequence reads: CASSLVSSGNNSPLHF. For the CDR3, the DNA is TGTGCCAGCAGCTTGGTTAGTTCCGGGAATAATTCACCCCTCCACTTT.

The chain couples TRBV19 to TRBJ2-7, with a possible D match to TRBD2 (6 bases). With 3 bases removed from V and 0 bases from J, the gap between germline ends came to 9 bases. The CDR3 runs 14 residues. CDR1 and CDR2 (germline): LNHDA, SQIVND (reference sequence). The CDR3 bases are TGTGCCAGTAGTATGGAGGGGAGCTCCTACGAGCAGTACTTC. Translating gives CASSMEGSSYEQYF.

The rearrangement links TRBV6-1 to TRBJ2-5; 8 bases are shared with TRBD2. Germline V gene sequence: CDR1 MNHNS, CDR2 SASEGT. The V gene end was trimmed by 1 base and the J gene end by 7 bases; junction bases not matched to a gene: 2. The CDR3 contains 13 residues. DNA of the CDR3: TGTGCCAGCAGTGAAGGCAGCGGGGGGACCCAGTACTTC. Amino acids: CASSEGSGGTQYF.

The CDR3 DNA reads TGTGCCATCACTCCTGGAAACACCATATATTTT. It yields the protein CAITPGNTIYF. This sequence joins TRBV10-3 and TRBJ1-3; D remains unclear. CDR1 ENHRY and CDR2 SYGVKD come from the germline V gene. This CDR3 spans 11 amino acids. V was cut by 7 bases and J by 2 bases, with 3 bases left in between.

This sequence joins TRBV30 and TRBJ2-7; a possible D gene is TRBD2 (6 bases). The V end was cut by 7 bases, the J end by 0 bases, with 19 bases between. This CDR3 comprises 15 residues. CDR1 and CDR2 (germline): GTSNPN, SVGIG (reference sequence). CDR3: CALGRRDGSSYEQYF. The CDR3 DNA sequence: TGTGCCTTGGGTAGGCGGGACGGGAGCTCCTACGAGCAGTACTTC. Combining the CDR3 with reference TRBV30 and TRBJ2-7 gives the whole variable domain SQTIHQWPATLVQPVGSPLSLECTVEGTSNPNLYWYRQAAGRGLQLLFYSVGIGQISSEVPQNLSASRPQDRQFILSSKKLLLSDSGFYLCALGRRDGSSYEQYFGPGTRLTVT.

The genes are TRBV28 and TRBJ1-2; the D gene is possibly TRBD1 (5 bases). Trimming pared 7 bases from V and 4 bases from J, leaving 13 bases between. Germline CDR1 MDHEN, CDR2 SYDVKM. This CDR3 contains 13 residues. As DNA, the CDR3 is TGTGCCAGCATTGCGGGGGTTGGCTATGGCTACACCTTC. Translating gives CASIAGVGYGYTF.

V is TRBV1 and J is TRBJ1-6; the D call in the table, TRBD1, was not verified against the DNA. TRBV1 is shown as a pseudogene. The CDR3 contains 13 residues. The CDR3, as DNA: TGCACCACCCCGACAGAGATTAATTCACCCCTCCACTTT. This sequence encodes CTTPTEINSPLHF.

This clone is a singleton in its sample. The chain is built from TRBV6-6 and TRBJ2-2; no firm D call. Per the germline V gene, CDR1 is MNHNY and CDR2 is SVGAGI (reference sequence). The CDR3 contains 13 residues. V lost 7 bases to trimming and J lost 4 bases, with 10 bases between them. This CDR3 reads CASTGSVTGELFF. In nucleotides, the CDR3 is TGTGCCAGCACCGGTTCTGTCACCGGGGAGCTGTTTTTT.

V is TRBV4-1 and J is TRBJ2-2, with D possibly matching TRBD1 (7 bases). The CDR3 has 14 amino acids. Trimming pared 3 bases from V and 6 bases from J, leaving 11 bases between. Germline lookup yields CDR1 MGHRA and CDR2 YSYEKL. CDR3 sequence: CASSHLRGAGELFF. The CDR3 coding sequence is TGCGCCAGCAGCCACCTCAGGGGGGCCGGGGAGCTGTTTTTT.

The chain recombines TRBV5-4 with TRBJ1-6; D is unclear. Between the trimmed V and J ends, which lost 3 bases and 0 bases, there was a span of 7 bases. CDR1 and CDR2 from the germline V gene are SGHNT and YYREEE (reference sequence). This CDR3 has 15 amino acids. The CDR3 region is CASSSQSSYNSPLHF. The CDR3 DNA follows: TGTGCCAGCAGCTCACAGAGCTCCTATAATTCACCCCTCCACTTT. The complete variable domain, with remaining parts taken from reference TRBV5-4 and TRBJ1-6, reads ETGVTQSPTHLIKTRGQQVTLRCSSQSGHNTVSWYQQALGQGPQFIFQYYREEENGRGNFPPRFSGLQFPNYSSELNVNALELDDSALYLCASSSQSSYNSPLHFGNGTRLTVT.

The chain is built from TRBV2 and TRBJ2-1, with TRBD2 identical over 8 bases. V lost 6 bases to trimming and J lost 7 bases; unmatched junction nucleotides: 8. The CDR3 is 14 amino acids. The V gene's germline CDR1 is SNHLY and CDR2 FYNNEI. In DNA, the CDR3 is TGTGCCAGCAGGCCCGGGCTAGCGGGTAATGAGCAGTTCTTC. Protein: CASRPGLAGNEQFF.

The V and J genes are TRBV25-1 and TRBJ2-2, with D tentatively TRBD2 (6 bases). The CDR3 consists of 13 residues. The germline CDR1 and CDR2 sequences are MGHDK and SYGVNS. V was pared by 7 bases and J by 4 bases, with 10 bases between. The CDR3 DNA follows: TGTGCCAGCACTGCCGGGGGCACCGGGGAGCTGTTTTTT. Amino acids: CASTAGGTGELFF. The whole variable domain, filled in from reference TRBV25-1 and TRBJ2-2, reads EADIYQTPRYLVIGTGKKITLECSQTMGHDKMYWYQQDPGMELHLIHYSYGVNSTEKGDLSSESTVSRIRTEHFPLTLESARPSHTSQYLCASTAGGTGELFFGEGSRLTVL.

This chain uses TRBV2 with TRBJ1-1; tentatively, D is TRBD1 (6 bases). This CDR3 is 15 amino acids long. Germline loops: CDR1 SNHLY, CDR2 FYNNEI. Trimming stripped 6 bases from V and 6 bases from J, with 20 bases between. The CDR3 nucleotides are TGTGCCAGCAGGATACCAAGAGGACAGACCTCTGAAGCTTTCTTT. The encoded protein is CASRIPRGQTSEAFF. Variable domain in full (rest from reference TRBV2 and TRBJ1-1): EPEVTQTPSHQVTQMGQEVILRCVPISNHLYFYWYRQILGQKVEFLVSFYNNEISEKSEIFDDQFSVERPDGSNFTLKIRSTKLEDSAMYFCASRIPRGQTSEAFFGQGTRLTVV.

The chain has TRBV5-8 and TRBJ2-1, with 10 bases aligning to TRBD1. Germline V gene sequence: CDR1 SGHTS, CDR2 YDEGEE. The CDR3 loop spans 14 amino acids. The ends lost 4 bases at V and 9 bases at J; junction bases unmatched: 7. Here the CDR3 reads CASSPGQGRAEQFF. The CDR3 DNA reads TGTGCCAGCAGCCCGGGACAGGGGAGAGCTGAGCAGTTCTTC.

The genes are TRBV28 and TRBJ2-3, with 8 bases fitting TRBD2. V gave up 11 bases and J gave up 1 base; unmatched junction bases: 8. CDR3 length: 14 amino acids. CDR1 MDHEN and CDR2 SYDVKM come from the germline V gene. The DNA for the CDR3 is TGTGCCGGGGTCGGGGGGGATGGCACAGATACGCAGTATTTT. Amino acid sequence: CAGVGGDGTDTQYF.

The rearrangement joins TRBV5-6 to TRBJ1-1; the match to TRBD1 covers 7 bases. The V segment lost 4 bases and the J segment 4 bases; nucleotides outside the gene matches: 10. Looked up from germline, CDR1 is SGHDT and CDR2 is YYEEEE. This CDR3 has 15 residues. In DNA form, the CDR3 reads TGTGCCAGCAGCCCCGTGGCAGGGGGAGGCACTGAAGCTTTCTTT. Translating gives CASSPVAGGGTEAFF. The variable domain in full, with the rest retrieved from reference TRBV5-6 and TRBJ1-1, is DAGVTQSPTHLIKTRGQQVTLRCSPKSGHDTVSWYQQALGQGPQFIFQYYEEEERQRGNFPDRFSGHQFPNYSSELNVNALLLGDSALYLCASSPVAGGGTEAFFGQGTRLTVV.

The chain has TRBV9 and TRBJ1-2; no clear D gene. The CDR3 spans 15 residues. Trimming removed 3 bases at V and 7 bases at J, with 19 bases between. In germline, CDR1 is SGDLS, CDR2 YYNGEE. The CDR3 reads CASSAQPTGLGGYTF. DNA of the CDR3: TGTGCCAGCAGCGCCCAACCGACGGGATTAGGTGGCTACACCTTC.

The V call is TRBV27, the J call TRBJ2-3, with TRBD2 as a possible D gene (5 bases). Germline V gives CDR1 MNHEY, CDR2 SMNVEV (reference sequence). Trimming took off 4 bases at V and 6 bases at J, with 20 bases between the two ends. The CDR3 covers 16 residues. The CDR3 coding sequence is TGTGCCAGCAGTTGGGCCTTTCAACGGGGTTCTGATACGCAGTATTTT. It specifies CASSWAFQRGSDTQYF.

V and J are TRBV7-9 and TRBJ1-6, with a tentative D call TRBD1 (5 bases). Trimming shortened V by 3 bases and J by 7 bases, and 13 bases separated the two germline ends. The CDR3 consists of 15 residues. Germline V lookup: CDR1 SEHNR, CDR2 FQNEAQ (reference sequence). The CDR3: CASSFSQGWNSPLHF. The DNA for the CDR3 is TGTGCCAGCAGCTTCAGTCAGGGTTGGAATTCACCCCTCCACTTT.

V is TRBV19 and J is TRBJ2-2; tentatively, D is TRBD1 (5 bases). CDR1 LNHDA and CDR2 SQIVND come from the germline V gene (reference sequence). The germline V and J ends were trimmed by 6 bases and 6 bases, with 11 bases remaining between them. The CDR3 spans 13 residues. The CDR3 sequence: CASRTQGPGELFF. The CDR3 DNA sequence: TGTGCCAGTAGGACGCAGGGTCCCGGGGAGCTGTTTTTT.

The chain is built from TRBV6-6 and TRBJ2-7; TRBD1 matches 10 bases. Germline CDR1 is MNHNY and CDR2 is SVGAGI (reference sequence). After removal of 0 bases from V and 1 base from J, the junction contained 3 bases not matched to a gene. The CDR3 totals 16 residues. For the CDR3, the DNA is TGTGCCAGCAGTTACTCGGGGGGACAGGGGTCCTACGAGCAGTACTTC. Translation: CASSYSGGQGSYEQYF.

V gene TRBV18 combines with J gene TRBJ1-2; no reliable D call. Germline values: CDR1 KGHSH, CDR2 LQKENI. V dropped 4 bases and J dropped 1 base, with 16 bases sitting between them. CDR3 size: 16 residues. The CDR3 nucleotides read TGTGCCAGCTCACTAGAAGCGAAGATTTTTAACTATGGCTACACCTTC. Translated: CASSLEAKIFNYGYTF.

The gene calls are TRBV29-1 and TRBJ2-3; possible D gene TRBD2, 5 bases. Trimming left V 7 bases short and J 0 bases short, with 14 bases between. CDR3 size: 14 residues. Germline V CDR1 and CDR2: SQVTM, ANQGSEA. DNA for the CDR3: TGCAGCGCCGGCGGGCTTCCTAGCACAGATACGCAGTATTTT. This codes for CSAGGLPSTDTQYF.

V usage is TRBV13 and J usage is TRBJ1-1; 7 bases match TRBD1. Germline-derived CDR1 and CDR2 are PRHDT and FYEKMQ (reference sequence). Trimming at V came to 1 base and at J to 3 bases, leaving 2 bases not matched to a gene. This CDR3 has 14 amino acids. The CDR3 sequence: CASSLATGDTEAFF. The CDR3 nucleotides read TGTGCCAGCAGCTTAGCCACAGGGGACACTGAAGCTTTCTTT.